This T cell receptor (beta chain) was identified during a study of shared clonotypes between healthy human individuals. Study in general: Every donor yielded three CD4 naive, three CD4 memory, two CD8 naive and one CD8 memory plate.

The length of the CDR3 is 13 residues. V shed 6 bases and J 8 bases; nucleotides not matched to a gene: 5. CDR1 is SGHAT, CDR2 FQDESV, per germline (reference sequence). Each sample came from a Caucasian adult donor living in Nashville, Tennessee. Sequencing used immunoSEQ multiplex PCR; TCRdb keeps in-frame clones, though not all of them. Of about 1.1 million clones in the sample, 78% were seen once. This sequence originates from a young man in good health. Some clones in this sample may be carry-over from other donors' samples. Sequenced material: memory CD4+ T cells from PBMCs. Subset noted: CD45RA-negative fraction. The chain joins TRBV11-1 to TRBJ1-4; 8 nucleotides agree with TRBD1. The CDR3 nucleotides are TGTGCCAGCAGTCTTGACAGGGGAGAAAAACTGTTTTTT. Translated, it gives CASSLDRGEKLFF. Filled out from reference TRBV11-1 and TRBJ1-4, the complete variable domain reads EAEVAQSPRYKITEKSQAVAFWCDPISGHATLYWYRQILGQGPELLVQFQDESVVDDSQLPKDRFSAERLKGVDSTLKIQPAELGDSAMYLCASSLDRGEKLFFGSGTQLSVL.